This T cell receptor beta chain is drawn from a study of cytomegalovirus exposure and HLA in healthy donors. The PCR ran on 60 Vbeta and 13 Jbeta primers. TCRdb keeps only in-frame clones here, not all; method: immunoSEQ multiplex PCR. The sample lists 150,000 to 200,000 clones, approximately 85% occurring once. Findings of the study overall: With high specificity and sensitivity, the classifier reportedly diagnosed cytomegalovirus status. In a later analysis, TCR beta V- and J-gene trimming showed a link to a missense DCLRE1C variant. HLA-A and HLA-B allele assignments for most subjects were reportedly predicted accurately using TCR beta sequences.

Healthy donors of bone marrow made up the group. This clone turned up a few times. The target antigen is unknown. CDR1 and CDR2 from the germline V gene are SEHNR and FQNEAQ (reference sequence). The CDR3 is 15 residues long. V lost 5 bases, J lost 3 bases, and 4 bases stayed unmatched. The rearrangement joins TRBV7-9 to TRBJ1-1; 12 bases line up with TRBD1. The sequenced material came from PBMCs. This TCR was recovered from a girl aged 10 to 17 in good health and CMV-seropositive. The CDR3 sequence is CASSRDRGRDTEAFF. The DNA of the CDR3 is TGTGCCAGCAGCCGGGACAGGGGGCGGGACACTGAAGCTTTCTTT. Full variable domain (outside the CDR3, taken from reference TRBV7-9 and TRBJ1-1): DTGVSQNPRHKITKRGQNVTFRCDPISEHNRLYWYRQTLGQGPEFLTYFQNEAQLEKSRLLSDRFSAERPKGSFSTLEIQRTEQGDSAMYLCASSRDRGRDTEAFFGQGTRLTVV.